This TCR beta chain was observed in a study of CD8 T cells in ankylosing spondylitis. Study-wide findings and caveats: Matched ankylosing spondylitis synovial fluid reportedly contained a significantly enriched population of disease-linked clones. Earlier literature documents some of the motif variants in reactive arthritis synovial fluid and blood. A TCR beta motif of several highly homologous variants appeared characteristic of ankylosing spondylitis blood.

CDR3 length equals 13 residues. Germline trimming cut 6 bases from V and 4 bases from J; bases unmatched to any gene: 7. CDR1 and CDR2 from the germline V gene are DFQATT and SNEGSKA (reference sequence). As for this clonotype: The antigen is undetermined.

Generation of TCR beta libraries employed quantitative 5'-RACE incorporating molecular barcodes. TCRdb reprocessed the 5' RACE reads via MiXCR and lists one record per CDR3 protein. The table has 800,000 to 900,000 distinct CDR3 sequences, around 11% seen once; the top ten hold approximately 0.5%. The material sequenced was blood, either unsorted or a sorted T cell fraction (not recorded which). The chain links TRBV20-1 to TRBJ2-3, with 7 bases identical to TRBD2. The source of this sequence is a male donor with ankylosing spondylitis. CDR3 sequence reads: CSAPPSGSDTQYF. Written as DNA, the CDR3 is TGCAGTGCCCCCCCTAGCGGATCAGATACGCAGTATTTT.